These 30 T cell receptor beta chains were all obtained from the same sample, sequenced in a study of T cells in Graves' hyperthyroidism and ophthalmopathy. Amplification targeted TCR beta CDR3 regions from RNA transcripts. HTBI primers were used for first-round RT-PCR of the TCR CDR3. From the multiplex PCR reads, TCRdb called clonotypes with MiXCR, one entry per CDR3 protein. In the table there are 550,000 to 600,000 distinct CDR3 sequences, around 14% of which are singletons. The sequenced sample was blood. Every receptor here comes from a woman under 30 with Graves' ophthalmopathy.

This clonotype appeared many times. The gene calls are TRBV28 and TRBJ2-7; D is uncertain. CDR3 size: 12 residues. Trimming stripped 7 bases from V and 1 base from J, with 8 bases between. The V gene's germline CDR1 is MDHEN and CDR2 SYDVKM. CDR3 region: CASTPTSYEQYF. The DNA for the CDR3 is TGTGCCAGCACCCCTACGTCCTACGAGCAGTACTTC.

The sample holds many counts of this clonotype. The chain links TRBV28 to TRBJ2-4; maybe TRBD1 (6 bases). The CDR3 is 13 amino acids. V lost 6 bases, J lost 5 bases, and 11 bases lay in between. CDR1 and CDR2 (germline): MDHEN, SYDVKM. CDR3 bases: TGTGCCAGCAGAATACAGGGAGAAAACATTCAGTACTTC. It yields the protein CASRIQGENIQYF. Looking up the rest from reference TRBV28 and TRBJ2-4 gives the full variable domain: DVKVTQSSRYLVKRTGEKVFLECVQDMDHENMFWYRQDPGLGLRLIYFSYDVKMKEKGDIPEGYSVSREKKERFSLILESASTNQTSMYLCASRIQGENIQYFGAGTRLSVL.

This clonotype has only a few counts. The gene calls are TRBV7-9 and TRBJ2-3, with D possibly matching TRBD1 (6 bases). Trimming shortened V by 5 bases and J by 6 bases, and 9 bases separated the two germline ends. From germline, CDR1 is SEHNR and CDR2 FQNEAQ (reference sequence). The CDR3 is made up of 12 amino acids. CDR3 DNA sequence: TGTGCCAGCAGCCACACAGGGGATACGCAGTATTTT. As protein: CASSHTGDTQYF.

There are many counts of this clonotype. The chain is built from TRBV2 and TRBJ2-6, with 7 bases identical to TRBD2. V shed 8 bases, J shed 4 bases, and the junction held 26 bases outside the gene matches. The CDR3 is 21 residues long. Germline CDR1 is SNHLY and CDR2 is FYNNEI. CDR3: CASSRAGLEQFSHRGANVLTF. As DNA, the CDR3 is TGTGCCAGCTCCAGAGCCGGACTAGAGCAGTTCTCCCACCGAGGGGCCAACGTCCTGACTTTC.

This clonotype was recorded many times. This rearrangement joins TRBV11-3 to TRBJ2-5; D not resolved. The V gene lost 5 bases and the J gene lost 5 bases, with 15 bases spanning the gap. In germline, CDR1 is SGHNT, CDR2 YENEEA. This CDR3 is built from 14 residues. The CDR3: CASSHLDGRETQYF. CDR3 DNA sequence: TGTGCCAGCAGCCATCTAGATGGGCGGGAGACCCAGTACTTC.

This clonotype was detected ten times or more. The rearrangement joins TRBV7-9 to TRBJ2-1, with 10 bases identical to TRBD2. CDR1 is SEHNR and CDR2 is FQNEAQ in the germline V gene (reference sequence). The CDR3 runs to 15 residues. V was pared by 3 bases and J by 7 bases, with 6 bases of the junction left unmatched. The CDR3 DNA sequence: TGTGCCAGCAGCTTCCGAGCGGGAGGGGGAAATGAGCAGTTCTTC. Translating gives CASSFRAGGGNEQFF.

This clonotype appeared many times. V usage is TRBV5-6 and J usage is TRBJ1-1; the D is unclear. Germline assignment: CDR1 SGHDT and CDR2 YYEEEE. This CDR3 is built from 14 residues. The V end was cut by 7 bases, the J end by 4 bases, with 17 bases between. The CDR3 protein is CASGLKRASTEAFF. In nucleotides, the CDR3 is TGTGCCAGCGGCCTGAAGAGGGCGTCCACTGAAGCTTTCTTT.

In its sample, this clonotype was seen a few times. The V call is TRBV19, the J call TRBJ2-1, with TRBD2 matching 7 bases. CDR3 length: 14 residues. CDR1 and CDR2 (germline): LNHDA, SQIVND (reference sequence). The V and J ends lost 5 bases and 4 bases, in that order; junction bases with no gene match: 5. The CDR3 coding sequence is TGTGCCAGTAGTGGGCTAGCGGAATACAATGAGCAGTTCTTC. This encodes CASSGLAEYNEQFF.

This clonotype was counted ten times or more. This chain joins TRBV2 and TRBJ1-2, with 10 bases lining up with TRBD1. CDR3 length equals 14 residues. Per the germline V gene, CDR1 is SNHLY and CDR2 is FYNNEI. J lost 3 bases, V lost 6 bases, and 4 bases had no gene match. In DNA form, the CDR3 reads TGTGCCAGCAGCGCCGGGACAGGGGACTATGGCTACACCTTC. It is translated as CASSAGTGDYGYTF.

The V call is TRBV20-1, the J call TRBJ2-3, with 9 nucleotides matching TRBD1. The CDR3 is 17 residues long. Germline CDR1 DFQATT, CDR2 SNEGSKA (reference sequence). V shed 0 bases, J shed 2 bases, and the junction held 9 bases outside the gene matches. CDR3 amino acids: CSAREALGQGITDTQYF. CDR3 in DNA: TGCAGTGCTAGAGAAGCGCTGGGACAGGGAATCACAGATACGCAGTATTTT.

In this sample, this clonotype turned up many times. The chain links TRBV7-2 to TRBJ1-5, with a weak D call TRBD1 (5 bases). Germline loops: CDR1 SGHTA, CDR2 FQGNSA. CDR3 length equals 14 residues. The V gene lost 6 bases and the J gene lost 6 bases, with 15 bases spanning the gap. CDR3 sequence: CASSWRDGAQPQHF. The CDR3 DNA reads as TGTGCCAGCAGTTGGAGAGATGGGGCTCAGCCCCAGCATTTT.

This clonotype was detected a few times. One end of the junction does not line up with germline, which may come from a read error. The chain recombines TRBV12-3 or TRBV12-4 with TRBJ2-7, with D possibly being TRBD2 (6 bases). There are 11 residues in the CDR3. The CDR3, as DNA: TGTGCCAGCAGTTCCGGGAGCCGGGTCGAATTC. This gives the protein CASSSGSRVEF.

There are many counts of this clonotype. The CDR3 spells CASSLGSGSFYNEQFF. The DNA of the CDR3 is TGTGCCAGCAGCTTGGGGAGCGGGAGCTTCTACAATGAGCAGTTCTTC. The chain couples TRBV5-5 to TRBJ2-1; 8 nucleotides line up with TRBD2. The CDR3 spans 16 residues. With 0 bases clipped from V and 3 bases from J, the junction kept 5 bases outside the gene matches. Germline-derived CDR1 and CDR2 are SGHKS and YYEKEE (reference sequence).

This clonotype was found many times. CDR3 sequence: CASSEWAAQWGPYEQYF. The CDR3 nucleotides read TGTGCCAGCAGTGAATGGGCAGCCCAGTGGGGGCCCTACGAGCAGTACTTC. The genes are TRBV6-1 and TRBJ2-7; D might be TRBD1 (6 bases). There are 17 residues in the CDR3. Germline V gene lookup returns CDR1 MNHNS and CDR2 SASEGT. The V and J ends lost 2 bases and 2 bases respectively, with 19 bases between them.

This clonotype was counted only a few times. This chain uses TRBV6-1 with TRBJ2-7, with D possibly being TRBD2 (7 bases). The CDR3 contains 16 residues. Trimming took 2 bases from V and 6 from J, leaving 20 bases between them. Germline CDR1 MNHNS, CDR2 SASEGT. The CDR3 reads CASSENGWERGGEQYF. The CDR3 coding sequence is TGTGCCAGCAGTGAAAATGGGTGGGAGAGGGGGGGCGAGCAGTACTTC.

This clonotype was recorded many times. The CDR3 nucleotides read TGTGCCAGTAGTATTAGCGGGAGGGCCTACGAGCAGTACTTC. Translating it yields CASSISGRAYEQYF. The V gene is TRBV19, the J gene TRBJ2-7, with 11 positions matching TRBD2. Germline loops: CDR1 LNHDA, CDR2 SQIVND (reference sequence). Trimming took 3 bases from V and 2 from J; bases not matched to a gene: 0. This CDR3 is 14 amino acids long. The full variable domain, in which reference TRBV19 and TRBJ2-7 provide the parts outside the CDR3, is DGGITQSPKYLFRKEGQNVTLSCEQNLNHDAMYWYRQDPGQGLRLIYYSQIVNDFQKGDIAEGYSVSREKKESFPLTVTSAQKNPTAFYLCASSISGRAYEQYFGPGTRLTVT.

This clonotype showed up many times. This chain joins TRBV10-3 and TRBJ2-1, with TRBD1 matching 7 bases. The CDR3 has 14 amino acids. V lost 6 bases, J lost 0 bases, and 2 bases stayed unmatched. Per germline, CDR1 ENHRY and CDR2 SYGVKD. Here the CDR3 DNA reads TGTGCCATCAGGACAGGGACCTCCTACAATGAGCAGTTCTTC. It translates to CAIRTGTSYNEQFF.

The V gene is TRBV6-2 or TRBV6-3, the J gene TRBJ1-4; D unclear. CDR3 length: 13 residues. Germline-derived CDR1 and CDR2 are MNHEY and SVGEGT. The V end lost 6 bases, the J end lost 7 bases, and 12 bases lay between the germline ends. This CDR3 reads CASSRPQVEKLFF. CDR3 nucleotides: TGTGCCAGCAGCCGTCCCCAGGTTGAAAAACTGTTTTTT.

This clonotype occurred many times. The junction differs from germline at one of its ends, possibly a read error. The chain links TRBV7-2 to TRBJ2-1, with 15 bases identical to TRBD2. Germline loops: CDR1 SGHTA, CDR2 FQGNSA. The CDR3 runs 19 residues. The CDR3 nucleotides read TGTGCCAGCAGCTTAATAGGACTAGCGGGAGGGAGCTCCTACAATGAACAGTTCTTC. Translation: CASSLIGLAGGSSYNEQFF. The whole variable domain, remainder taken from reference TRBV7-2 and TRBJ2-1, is GAGVSQSPSNKVTEKGKDVELRCDPISGHTALYWYRQSLGQGLEFLIYFQGNSAPDKSGLPSDRFSAERTGGSVSTLTIQRTQQEDSAVYLCASSLIGLAGGSSYNEQFFGPGTRLTVL.

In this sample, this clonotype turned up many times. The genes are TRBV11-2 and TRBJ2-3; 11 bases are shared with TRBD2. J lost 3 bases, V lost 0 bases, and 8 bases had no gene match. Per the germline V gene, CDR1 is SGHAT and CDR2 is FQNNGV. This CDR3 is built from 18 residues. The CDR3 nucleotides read TGTGCCAGCAGCTTAGATTATTTAGCGGGAGGGGGAACAGATACGCAGTATTTT. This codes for CASSLDYLAGGGTDTQYF.

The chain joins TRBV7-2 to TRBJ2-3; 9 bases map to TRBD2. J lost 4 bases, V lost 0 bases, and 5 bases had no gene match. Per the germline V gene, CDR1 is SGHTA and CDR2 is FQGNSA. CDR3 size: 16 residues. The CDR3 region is CASSLASAGGADTQYF. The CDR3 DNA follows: TGTGCCAGCAGCTTAGCATCGGCGGGAGGGGCAGATACGCAGTATTTT.

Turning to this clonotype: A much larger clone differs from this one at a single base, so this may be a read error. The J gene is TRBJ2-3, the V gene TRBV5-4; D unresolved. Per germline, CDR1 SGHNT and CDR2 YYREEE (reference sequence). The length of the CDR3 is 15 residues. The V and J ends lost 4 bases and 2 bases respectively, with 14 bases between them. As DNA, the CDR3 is TGTGCCAGCAGCATCCCGTACTCTCCCACAGATACGCAGTATTTT. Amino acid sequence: CASSIPYSPTDTQYF. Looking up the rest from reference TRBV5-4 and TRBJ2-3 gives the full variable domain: ETGVTQSPTHLIKTRGQQVTLRCSSQSGHNTVSWYQQALGQGPQFIFQYYREEENGRGNFPPRFSGLQFPNYSSELNVNALELDDSALYLCASSIPYSPTDTQYFGPGTRLTVL.

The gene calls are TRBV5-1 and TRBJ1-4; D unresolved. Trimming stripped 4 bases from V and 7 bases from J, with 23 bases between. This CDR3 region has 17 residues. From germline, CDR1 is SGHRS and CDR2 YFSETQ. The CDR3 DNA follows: TGCGCCAGCAGCCCGGACCCTCTATCCCGAGGAGGTGAAAAACTGTTTTTT. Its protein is CASSPDPLSRGGEKLFF. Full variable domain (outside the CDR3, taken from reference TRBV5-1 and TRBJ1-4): KAGVTQTPRYLIKTRGQQVTLSCSPISGHRSVSWYQQTPGQGLQFLFEYFSETQRNKGNFPGRFSGRQFSNSRSEMNVSTLELGDSALYLCASSPDPLSRGGEKLFFGSGTQLSVL.

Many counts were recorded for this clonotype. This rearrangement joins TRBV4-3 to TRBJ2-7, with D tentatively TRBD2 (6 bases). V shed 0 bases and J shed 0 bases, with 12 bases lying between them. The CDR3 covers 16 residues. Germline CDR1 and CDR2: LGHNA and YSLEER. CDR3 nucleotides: TGCGCCAGCAGCCAAGATTCCGGCGGGATCTCCTACGAGCAGTACTTC. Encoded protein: CASSQDSGGISYEQYF.

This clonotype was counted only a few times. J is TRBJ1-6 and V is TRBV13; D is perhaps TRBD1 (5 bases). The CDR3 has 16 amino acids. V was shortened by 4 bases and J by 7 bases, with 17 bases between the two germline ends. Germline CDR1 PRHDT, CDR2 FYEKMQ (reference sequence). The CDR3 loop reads CASSSFKGRDNSPLHF. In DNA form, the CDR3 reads TGTGCCAGCAGCTCCTTCAAGGGGAGAGACAATTCACCCCTCCACTTT.

CDR3 residues: CASQGVAGANVLTF. The CDR3 region has the DNA TGCGCCAGCCAAGGGGTTGCTGGGGCCAACGTCCTGACTTTC. The gene calls are TRBV5-1 and TRBJ2-6; the D gene is possibly TRBD1 (5 bases). The CDR3 is 14 amino acids. The germline CDR1 and CDR2 sequences are SGHRS and YFSETQ. The V and J ends lost 7 bases and 2 bases respectively, with 10 bases between them. The whole variable domain, filled in from reference TRBV5-1 and TRBJ2-6, reads KAGVTQTPRYLIKTRGQQVTLSCSPISGHRSVSWYQQTPGQGLQFLFEYFSETQRNKGNFPGRFSGRQFSNSRSEMNVSTLELGDSALYLCASQGVAGANVLTFGAGSRLTVL.

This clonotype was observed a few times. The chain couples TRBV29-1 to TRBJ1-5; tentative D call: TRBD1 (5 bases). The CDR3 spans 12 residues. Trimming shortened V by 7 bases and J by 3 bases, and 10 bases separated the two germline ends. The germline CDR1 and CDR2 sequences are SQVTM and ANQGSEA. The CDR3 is CSAGTANQPQHF. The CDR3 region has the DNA TGCAGCGCGGGGACTGCCAATCAGCCCCAGCATTTT.

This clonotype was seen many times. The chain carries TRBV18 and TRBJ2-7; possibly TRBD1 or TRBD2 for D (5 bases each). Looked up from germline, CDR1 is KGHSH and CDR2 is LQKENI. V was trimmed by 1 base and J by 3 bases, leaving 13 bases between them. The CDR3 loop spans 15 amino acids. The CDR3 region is CASSPRGQGRYEQYF. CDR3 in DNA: TGTGCCAGCTCACCACGGGGCCAGGGACGCTACGAGCAGTACTTC. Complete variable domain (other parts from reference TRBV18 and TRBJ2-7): NAGVMQNPRHLVRRRGQEARLRCSPMKGHSHVYWYRQLPEEGLKFMVYLQKENIIDESGMPKERFSAEFPKEGPSILRIQQVVRGDSAAYFCASSPRGQGRYEQYFGPGTRLTVT.

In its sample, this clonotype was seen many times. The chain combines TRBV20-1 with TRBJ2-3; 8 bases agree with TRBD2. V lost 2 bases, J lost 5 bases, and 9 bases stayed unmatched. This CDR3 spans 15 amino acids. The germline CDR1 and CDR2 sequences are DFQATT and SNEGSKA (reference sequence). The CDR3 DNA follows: TGCAGTGCTAGACAAGTGGGGCTAGCGGGAGATACGCAGTATTTT. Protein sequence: CSARQVGLAGDTQYF.

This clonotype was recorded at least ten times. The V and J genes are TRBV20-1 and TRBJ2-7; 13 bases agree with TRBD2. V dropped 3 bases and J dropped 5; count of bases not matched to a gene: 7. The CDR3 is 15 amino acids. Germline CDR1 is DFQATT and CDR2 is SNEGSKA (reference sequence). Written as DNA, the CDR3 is TGCAGTGCTAGGGGAACTAGCGGGAGGGCCGACGAGCAGTACTTC. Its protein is CSARGTSGRADEQYF.